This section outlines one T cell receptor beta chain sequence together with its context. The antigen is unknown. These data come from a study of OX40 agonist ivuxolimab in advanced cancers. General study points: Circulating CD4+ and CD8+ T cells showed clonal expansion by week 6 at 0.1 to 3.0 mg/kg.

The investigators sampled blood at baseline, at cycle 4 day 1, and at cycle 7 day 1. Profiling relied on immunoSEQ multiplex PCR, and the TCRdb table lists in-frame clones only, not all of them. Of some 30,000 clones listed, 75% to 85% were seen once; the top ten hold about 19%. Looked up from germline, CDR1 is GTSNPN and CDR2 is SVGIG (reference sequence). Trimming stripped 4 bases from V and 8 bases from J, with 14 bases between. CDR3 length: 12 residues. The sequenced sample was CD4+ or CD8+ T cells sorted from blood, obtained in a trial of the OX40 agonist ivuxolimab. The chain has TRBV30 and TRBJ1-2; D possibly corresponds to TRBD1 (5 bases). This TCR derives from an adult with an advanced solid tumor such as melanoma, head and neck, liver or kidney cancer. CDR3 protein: CAWKPGPRGYTF. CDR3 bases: TGTGCCTGGAAACCGGGACCTAGGGGCTACACCTTC. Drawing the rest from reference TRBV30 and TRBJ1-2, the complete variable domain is SQTIHQWPATLVQPVGSPLSLECTVEGTSNPNLYWYRQAAGRGLQLLFYSVGIGQISSEVPQNLSASRPQDRQFILSSKKLLLSDSGFYLCAWKPGPRGYTFGSGTRLTVV.